The 23 T cell receptor beta chains reported below all come from one sample, sequenced in a study of OX40 agonist ivuxolimab in advanced cancers. Measured with immunoSEQ multiplex PCR; TCRdb has only the in-frame clones, and not every one. The table includes 90,000 to 120,000 clones, 80% to 95% detected once. The sequencing here drew on CD4+ or CD8+ T cells sorted from blood, taken in a trial of the OX40 agonist ivuxolimab. These receptors were obtained from an adult with an advanced solid tumor such as melanoma, head and neck, liver or kidney cancer.

This clone came up once. This chain links TRBV5-1 with TRBJ2-7, with unresolved D. V was trimmed by 3 bases and J by 6 bases, leaving 16 bases between them. The CDR3 length is 14 residues. The germline V gene encodes CDR1 SGHRS and CDR2 YFSETQ. CDR3 residues: CASSWQDLRTEQYF. Written as DNA, the CDR3 is TGCGCCAGCAGCTGGCAGGACCTACGCACCGAGCAGTACTTC. The whole variable domain, remainder taken from reference TRBV5-1 and TRBJ2-7, is KAGVTQTPRYLIKTRGQQVTLSCSPISGHRSVSWYQQTPGQGLQFLFEYFSETQRNKGNFPGRFSGRQFSNSRSEMNVSTLELGDSALYLCASSWQDLRTEQYFGPGTRLTVT.

This sequence joins TRBV6-1 and TRBJ2-5; TRBD1 matches at 9 bases. The germline V gene has CDR1 MNHNS and CDR2 SASEGT. The CDR3 extends over 13 amino acids. Trimming removed 8 bases from V and 5 bases from J; junction bases left unmatched: 6. CDR3 in DNA: TGTGCCAGCGGGACAGGGTTCCGGGAGACCCAGTACTTC. Amino acids: CASGTGFRETQYF.

The chain links TRBV10-3 to TRBJ1-2; tentatively, D is TRBD1 (6 bases). Germline V gene sequence: CDR1 ENHRY, CDR2 SYGVKD. The CDR3 has 14 residues. The V gene lost 2 bases and the J gene lost 8 bases, with 15 bases spanning the gap. CDR3 nucleotides: TGTGCCATCAGTGAGGGGGGCCGCAGTTGGGGCTACACCTTC. Translated: CAISEGGRSWGYTF.

The genes are TRBV29-1 and TRBJ2-3; 7 bases line up with TRBD2. Trimming cost V 4 bases and J 3 bases; bases outside gene matches: 7. Germline CDR1 SQVTM, CDR2 ANQGSEA. CDR3 length equals 14 residues. CDR3 amino acids: CSVGLTGGTDTQYF. CDR3 in DNA: TGCAGCGTTGGTCTAACGGGAGGAACAGATACGCAGTATTTT.

J is TRBJ2-5 and V is TRBV29-1; the match to TRBD2 covers 8 bases. With V trimmed by 1 base and J by 4 bases, 8 bases remained unmatched. The CDR3 is 15 residues long. In germline, CDR1 is SQVTM, CDR2 ANQGSEA. The CDR3 sequence is CSVEAGGRRGETQYF. The CDR3, as DNA: TGCAGCGTTGAAGCGGGCGGGAGGCGGGGAGAGACCCAGTACTTC. The variable domain in full, with the rest retrieved from reference TRBV29-1 and TRBJ2-5, is SAVISQKPSRDICQRGTSLTIQCQVDSQVTMMFWYRQQPGQSLTLIATANQGSEATYESGFVIDKFPISRPNLTFSTLTVSNMSPEDSSIYLCSVEAGGRRGETQYFGPGTRLLVL.

This chain links TRBV2 with TRBJ2-7; TRBD2 matches 9 bases. This CDR3 is built from 14 residues. The germline gives CDR1 SNHLY, CDR2 FYNNEI. V lost 8 bases and J lost 6; bases outside the gene matches: 11. The CDR3 loop is CASGPQSGRFEQYF. CDR3 bases: TGTGCCAGCGGCCCGCAAAGCGGGAGGTTCGAGCAGTACTTC.

The V gene is TRBV9, the J gene TRBJ2-7; D not certain. V dropped 2 bases and J dropped 4 bases, with 13 bases sitting between them. The CDR3 sequence is 14 residues long. Germline loops: CDR1 SGDLS, CDR2 YYNGEE. For the CDR3, the DNA is TGTGCCAGCAGCGTGCGCGAAGAGAGGTACGAGCAGTACTTC. Its translation: CASSVREERYEQYF.

The V gene is TRBV5-4, the J gene TRBJ2-5; the D gene is possibly TRBD2 (6 bases). V lost 2 bases and J lost 3, with 14 bases in between. This CDR3 has 15 residues. CDR1 SGHNT and CDR2 YYREEE come from the germline V gene (reference sequence). CDR3 sequence: CASSFGGMLEETQYF. Written as DNA, the CDR3 is TGTGCCAGCAGCTTCGGCGGGATGCTAGAAGAGACCCAGTACTTC.

In DNA, the CDR3 is TGTGCCAGCTCACCTAGTGAGGGCAGCCTCTATGGCTACACCTTC. Residues: CASSPSEGSLYGYTF. The V call is TRBV18, the J call TRBJ1-2; D call uncertain. There are 15 residues in the CDR3. Germline V gene data show CDR1 as KGHSH and CDR2 as LQKENI. The V end was cut by 3 bases, the J end by 4 bases, with 15 bases between.

This rearrangement joins TRBV7-2 to TRBJ2-7; D ambiguous. The CDR3 runs to 11 residues. Germline V gives CDR1 SGHTA, CDR2 FQGNSA. The V gene lost 5 bases and the J gene lost 4 bases, with 6 bases spanning the gap. CDR3 amino acids: CASSLQYEQYF. DNA for the CDR3: TGTGCCAGCAGCCTACAGTACGAGCAGTACTTC.

The rearrangement links TRBV10-3 to TRBJ1-2, with 8 bases fitting TRBD1. The CDR3 loop spans 15 amino acids. Germline trimming cut 6 bases from V and 3 bases from J; bases unmatched to any gene: 9. CDR1 and CDR2 from the germline V gene are ENHRY and SYGVKD. CDR3: CAISNLQGVDYGYTF. CDR3 nucleotide sequence: TGTGCCATCAGCAACTTACAGGGGGTGGACTATGGCTACACCTTC.

The V gene is TRBV5-1, the J gene TRBJ1-5; no clear D gene. V was trimmed by 2 bases and J by 5 bases, leaving 8 bases between them. Germline V gives CDR1 SGHRS, CDR2 YFSETQ. This CDR3 spans 13 amino acids. Here the CDR3 DNA reads TGCGCCAGCAGCTTCCTCCAGGATCAGCCCCAGCATTTT. Protein: CASSFLQDQPQHF.

V gene TRBV18 combines with J gene TRBJ2-7; TRBD1 matches 8 bases. The CDR3 has 13 residues. Germline CDR1 and CDR2: KGHSH and LQKENI. The trim removed 3 bases at V and 3 bases at J, leaving 1 base unmatched. The CDR3 spells CASSPDRVYEQYF. The CDR3 coding sequence is TGTGCCAGCTCACCGGACAGGGTCTACGAGCAGTACTTC.

In its sample, this clone was seen once. Here the CDR3 DNA reads TGTGCCAGCTCACCCGACAGGGTGAGCAATCAGCCCCAGCATTTT. Translation: CASSPDRVSNQPQHF. The chain carries TRBV18 and TRBJ1-5; 7 nucleotides line up with TRBD1. The germline V gene has CDR1 KGHSH and CDR2 LQKENI. The trim removed 3 bases at V and 1 base at J, leaving 3 bases unmatched. The CDR3 loop spans 15 amino acids.

The chain employs TRBV5-6 and TRBJ2-5; 7 nucleotides align to TRBD2. The CDR3 totals 14 residues. The J segment lost 5 bases and the V segment lost 2 bases, leaving 6 bases of the junction unmatched. CDR1 is SGHDT and CDR2 is YYEEEE in the germline V gene. The CDR3 DNA sequence: TGTGCCAGCAGCTTTGTGGGAGGGCACGAGACCCAGTACTTC. This translates into CASSFVGGHETQYF.

This clone was seen once. V gene TRBV4-3 combines with J gene TRBJ1-2; TRBD1 matches 7 bases. After removal of 3 bases from V and 0 bases from J, the junction contained 7 bases not matched to a gene. Germline V gene data show CDR1 as LGHNA and CDR2 as YSLEER. This CDR3 is built from 16 residues. The CDR3 coding sequence is TGCGCCAGCAGCCATTGGACAGGCCGATCTAACTATGGCTACACCTTC. Residues: CASSHWTGRSNYGYTF.

This clone was seen more than once but under ten times. The chain employs TRBV10-3 and TRBJ2-7; 10 bases line up with TRBD2. J lost 3 bases, V lost 3 bases, and 8 bases had no gene match. The CDR3 has 16 residues. Germline assignment: CDR1 ENHRY and CDR2 SYGVKD. The CDR3 region is CAISELKSSGSYEQYF. The CDR3 nucleotides read TGTGCCATCAGTGAACTCAAGTCTAGCGGGAGCTACGAGCAGTACTTC.

J is TRBJ2-5 and V is TRBV20-1, with no clear D. The CDR3 has 11 residues. Trimming shortened V by 4 bases and J by 5 bases, and 8 bases separated the two germline ends. Germline CDR1 reads DFQATT; CDR2 reads SNEGSKA (reference sequence). CDR3 DNA sequence: TGCAGTGCTACCCCGTCGGAGACCCAGTACTTC. Its translation: CSATPSETQYF.

This clone showed up just once. The chain links TRBV7-2 to TRBJ1-2; D gene ambiguous. The CDR3 sequence is 12 residues long. From germline, CDR1 is SGHTA and CDR2 FQGNSA. Trimming cost V 4 bases and J 4 bases, with 7 bases left between them. The CDR3 sequence is CASSSNGYGYTF. CDR3 in DNA: TGTGCCAGCAGCTCCAACGGCTATGGCTACACCTTC.

The rearrangement links TRBV7-3 to TRBJ2-2; the match to TRBD2 covers 11 bases. This CDR3 comprises 15 residues. With 5 bases clipped from V and 7 bases from J, the junction kept 6 bases outside the gene matches. The germline V gene encodes CDR1 SGHTA and CDR2 FQGTGA. The DNA for the CDR3 is TGTGCCAGCAGCCAACTAGCGGGAGCTGGCGGGGAGCTGTTTTTT. Its protein is CASSQLAGAGGELFF. The variable domain in full, completed from reference TRBV7-3 and TRBJ2-2, reads GAGVSQTPSNKVTEKGKYVELRCDPISGHTALYWYRQSLGQGPEFLIYFQGTGAADDSGLPNDRFFAVRPEGSVSTLKIQRTERGDSAVYLCASSQLAGAGGELFFGEGSRLTVL.

The chain joins TRBV18 to TRBJ2-5; D is possibly TRBD1 (5 bases). CDR1 is KGHSH, CDR2 LQKENI, per germline. Trimming pared 0 bases from V and 3 bases from J, leaving 5 bases between. This CDR3 contains 13 residues. CDR3 protein: CASSPPTEETQYF. In DNA, the CDR3 is TGTGCCAGCTCACCACCGACAGAAGAGACCCAGTACTTC. The complete variable domain, with remaining parts taken from reference TRBV18 and TRBJ2-5, reads NAGVMQNPRHLVRRRGQEARLRCSPMKGHSHVYWYRQLPEEGLKFMVYLQKENIIDESGMPKERFSAEFPKEGPSILRIQQVVRGDSAAYFCASSPPTEETQYFGPGTRLLVL.

CDR3 DNA sequence: TGCGCCAGTTGGTTTGGGGGCACAGATACGCAGTATTTT. Its translation is CASWFGGTDTQYF. The chain carries TRBV5-1 and TRBJ2-3; D unclear. V lost 8 bases, J lost 1 base, and 11 bases lay in between. The CDR3 consists of 13 residues. CDR1 and CDR2 from the germline V gene are SGHRS and YFSETQ.

Here the CDR3 reads CASSQYQVSYEQYF. The CDR3 nucleotides are TGTGCCAGCAGCCAATATCAGGTTTCCTACGAGCAGTACTTC. The genes are TRBV14 and TRBJ2-7; no clear D. The ends were cut back, 2 bases at V and 1 base at J, with 9 bases in the middle. The CDR3 spans 14 residues. Germline CDR1 and CDR2: SGHDN and FVKESK.